Listed here are 27 T cell receptor beta chains from one sample, sequenced in a study of shared clonotypes between healthy human individuals. Sequenced by immunoSEQ multiplex PCR; TCRdb stores in-frame clones only, minus some. Counted here are 800,000 or so clones, 96% occurring once; the ten biggest clones make up around 0.21%. CD8 cells classed as naive were CD45RO-negative and positively selected for CCR7, excluding terminally differentiated effector memory CD45RA+ cells. Sample: naive CD8+ T cells sorted from blood. Receptors were obtained from a man aged 25 to 40 in good health.

V usage is TRBV5-1 and J usage is TRBJ2-2; D is tentatively TRBD1 or TRBD2 (5 bases each). The CDR3 covers 19 residues. The germline V and J ends were trimmed by 3 bases and 3 bases, with 24 bases remaining between them. From germline, CDR1 is SGHRS and CDR2 YFSETQ. The CDR3 loop reads CASSSDRDLGTGDTGELFF. CDR3 bases: TGCGCCAGCAGCTCGGACCGGGACCTAGGAACTGGAGACACCGGGGAGCTGTTTTTT.

This clone was picked up one time. The chain links TRBV5-4 to TRBJ2-7; TRBD2 matches 11 bases. After removal of 4 bases from V and 3 bases from J, the junction contained 3 bases not matched to a gene. The CDR3 totals 14 residues. Germline V gene sequence: CDR1 SGHNT, CDR2 YYREEE (reference sequence). The CDR3 DNA reads TGTGCCAGCAGCACCGGGACTAGCGGCTACGAGCAGTACTTC. Its translation is CASSTGTSGYEQYF.

The chain joins TRBV14 to TRBJ1-2, with D possibly being TRBD1 (5 bases). In germline, CDR1 is SGHDN, CDR2 FVKESK. The CDR3 has 16 residues. The V end was cut by 0 bases, the J end by 3 bases, with 14 bases between. The CDR3 nucleotides are TGTGCCAGCAGCCAAGATAACGCAGGGAAGCACTATGGCTACACCTTC. This encodes CASSQDNAGKHYGYTF.

The chain is built from TRBV6-5 and TRBJ2-7, with D possibly being TRBD2 (6 bases). The V and J ends lost 5 bases and 3 bases respectively, with 17 bases between them. This CDR3 region has 15 residues. CDR1 and CDR2 (germline): MNHEY, SVGAGI. The CDR3 coding sequence is TGTGCCAGCAGTCCGCCGCTAGCGCCCATCTACGAGCAGTACTTC. This codes for CASSPPLAPIYEQYF.

The chain uses TRBV14 and TRBJ2-1; D may be TRBD2 (5 bases). The V end lost 4 bases, the J end lost 2 bases, and 18 bases lay between the germline ends. The CDR3 consists of 17 residues. Germline V gene sequence: CDR1 SGHDN, CDR2 FVKESK. This chain's CDR3 is CASSPVRLLRAYNEQFF. In DNA form, the CDR3 reads TGTGCCAGCAGCCCCGTTCGACTTCTGCGGGCCTACAATGAGCAGTTCTTC. Complete variable domain (other parts from reference TRBV14 and TRBJ2-1): EAGVTQFPSHSVIEKGQTVTLRCDPISGHDNLYWYRRVMGKEIKFLLHFVKESKQDESGMPNNRFLAERTGGTYSTLKVQPAELEDSGVYFCASSPVRLLRAYNEQFFGPGTRLTVL.

The chain has TRBV5-3 and TRBJ1-1; D uncertain. TRBV5-3 is noted as an ORF with a role that remains uncertain. Trimming cost V 5 bases and J 7 bases, with 15 bases left between them. The CDR3 extends over 13 amino acids. For the CDR3, the DNA is TGTGCCAGAAGGCACCTAGGGTCGGTTGAAGCTTTCTTT. Translating gives CARRHLGSVEAFF.

For this clone: Distinct nucleotide sequences in the sample also encode this CDR3. The chain recombines TRBV9 with TRBJ1-3; D remains ambiguous. The CDR3 length is 13 residues. V lost 0 bases and J 4 bases, leaving 5 bases between the germline ends. Looked up from germline, CDR1 is SGDLS and CDR2 is YYNGEE. This CDR3 reads CASSVGFGNTIYF. CDR3 nucleotide sequence: TGTGCCAGCAGCGTAGGGTTCGGAAACACCATATATTTT. Supplemented by reference TRBV9 and TRBJ1-3, the full variable domain reads DSGVTQTPKHLITATGQRVTLRCSPRSGDLSVYWYQQSLDQGLQFLIQYYNGEERAKGNILERFSAQQFPDLHSELNLSSLELGDSALYFCASSVGFGNTIYFGEGSWLTVV.

This clone has a single count. Other DNA sequences in this sample translate to the same CDR3. The chain has TRBV19 and TRBJ2-1; 7 nucleotides agree with TRBD2. CDR3 length equals 13 residues. The trim removed 3 bases at V and 6 bases at J, leaving 2 bases unmatched. Germline CDR1 is LNHDA and CDR2 is SQIVND (reference sequence). CDR3 in DNA: TGTGCCAGTAGTATCTCGGGAGGCAATGAGCAGTTCTTC. It yields the protein CASSISGGNEQFF.

The V and J genes are TRBV4-1 and TRBJ2-1; 9 positions agree with TRBD2. This CDR3 comprises 13 residues. Trimming cost V 4 bases and J 6 bases; bases outside gene matches: 1. From germline, CDR1 is MGHRA and CDR2 YSYEKL. The CDR3 nucleotides are TGCGCCAGCAGCCGCGGGGGGGCCAATGAGCAGTTCTTC. It codes for CASSRGGANEQFF.

V usage is TRBV15 and J usage is TRBJ1-1; 7 nucleotides match TRBD1. There are 19 residues in the CDR3. The junction had 16 bases not matched to a gene; V was cut back by 0 bases and J by 3 bases. CDR1 is LNHNV and CDR2 is YYDKDF in the germline V gene (reference sequence). This CDR3 is CATSREIIQGTAVDTEAFF. DNA of the CDR3: TGTGCCACCAGCAGAGAAATTATACAGGGGACGGCAGTAGACACTGAAGCTTTCTTT.

The chain combines TRBV13 with TRBJ2-7, with no clear D. Trimming took 4 bases from V and 3 from J, leaving 10 bases between them. From germline, CDR1 is PRHDT and CDR2 FYEKMQ (reference sequence). This CDR3 contains 13 residues. DNA for the CDR3: TGTGCCAGCAGCTACTCGGACCTCTACGAGCAGTACTTC. Amino acids: CASSYSDLYEQYF.

The J gene is TRBJ2-1, the V gene TRBV4-1; 10 nucleotides match TRBD2. The CDR3 sequence is 17 residues long. Trimming cost V 7 bases and J 8 bases; bases outside gene matches: 17. Germline CDR1 and CDR2: MGHRA and YSYEKL. CDR3 bases: TGCGCCAGCAAAGAAATACTAGCGGGATATGTGGGAGATGAGCAGTTCTTC. Protein: CASKEILAGYVGDEQFF.

This clone came up once. This rearrangement joins TRBV11-3 to TRBJ2-1; 9 nucleotides match TRBD2. The V and J ends lost 5 bases and 3 bases, in that order; junction bases with no gene match: 5. This CDR3 comprises 15 residues. Germline V gene sequence: CDR1 SGHNT, CDR2 YENEEA. CDR3 sequence reads: CASSGGTSSYNEQFF. The CDR3 DNA reads TGTGCCAGCAGCGGAGGGACTAGCAGCTACAATGAGCAGTTCTTC.

The rearrangement joins TRBV27 to TRBJ1-1; D uncertain. In germline, CDR1 is MNHEY, CDR2 SMNVEV (reference sequence). There are 13 residues in the CDR3. V lost 9 bases, J lost 4 bases, and 15 bases lay in between. CDR3 in DNA: TGTGCCAGTGCCTCCCCGGGTGCCACTGAAGCTTTCTTT. Its translation is CASASPGATEAFF.

V and J are TRBV5-1 and TRBJ1-2; no clear D gene. The CDR3 loop spans 19 amino acids. Trimming left V 0 bases short and J 3 bases short, with 24 bases between. Germline CDR1 SGHRS, CDR2 YFSETQ. The CDR3 protein is CASSLVPRNSPPQDYGYTF. The CDR3 DNA sequence: TGCGCCAGCAGCTTGGTTCCCCGAAATAGTCCCCCCCAAGACTATGGCTACACCTTC. Together with reference TRBV5-1 and TRBJ1-2, the CDR3 gives the full variable domain: KAGVTQTPRYLIKTRGQQVTLSCSPISGHRSVSWYQQTPGQGLQFLFEYFSETQRNKGNFPGRFSGRQFSNSRSEMNVSTLELGDSALYLCASSLVPRNSPPQDYGYTFGSGTRLTVV.

This clone was detected once. This sequence joins TRBV27 and TRBJ2-2; D may match TRBD1 or TRBD2 (6 bases each). CDR3 length: 14 amino acids. Per germline, CDR1 MNHEY and CDR2 SMNVEV (reference sequence). V gave up 8 bases and J gave up 8 bases, with 18 bases separating them. The CDR3 sequence is CASQGRDKVGELFF. The CDR3 DNA is TGTGCCAGCCAGGGGCGGGATAAAGTAGGGGAGCTGTTTTTT.

CDR3 amino acids: CASSFSGIAEQYF. In DNA form, the CDR3 reads TGTGCCAGCAGTTTTAGCGGGATCGCCGAGCAGTACTTC. This chain connects TRBV27 to TRBJ2-7, with 8 bases that match TRBD2. After removal of 3 bases from V and 6 bases from J, the junction contained 4 bases not matched to a gene. Germline V gene lookup returns CDR1 MNHEY and CDR2 SMNVEV (reference sequence). This CDR3 contains 13 residues.

The J gene is TRBJ2-1, the V gene TRBV28; no clear D gene. V was pared by 2 bases and J by 8 bases, with 7 bases between. Germline V gene sequence: CDR1 MDHEN, CDR2 SYDVKM. There are 12 residues in the CDR3. The CDR3 DNA is TGTGCCAGCAGTTTACAGGCGGATGAGCAGTTCTTC. Protein product: CASSLQADEQFF.

The rearrangement joins TRBV6-1 to TRBJ1-4, with 9 bases that match TRBD1. CDR1 and CDR2 from the germline V gene are MNHNS and SASEGT. The J segment lost 7 bases and the V segment lost 3 bases, leaving 3 bases of the junction unmatched. This CDR3 spans 14 amino acids. In nucleotides, the CDR3 is TGTGCCAGCAGTGACGGGACAGGGCCTGAAAAACTGTTTTTT. As protein: CASSDGTGPEKLFF.

This clone was seen only once. The chain has TRBV28 and TRBJ1-3; D possibly corresponds to TRBD1 (6 bases). CDR1 and CDR2 from the germline V gene are MDHEN and SYDVKM. The CDR3 loop spans 18 amino acids. V shed 4 bases and J shed 9 bases, with 28 bases lying between them. CDR3 sequence reads: CASSYGTITDPNRRTIYF. CDR3 bases: TGTGCCAGCAGTTATGGGACAATCACCGATCCGAATAGGCGCACCATATATTTT.

Worth noting for this clone: This sample includes further DNA sequences coding for the same CDR3. This chain uses TRBV28 with TRBJ2-7; D gene ambiguous. V lost 2 bases, J lost 2 bases, and 4 bases lay in between. Germline CDR1 is MDHEN and CDR2 is SYDVKM. This CDR3 contains 12 residues. The CDR3 sequence: CASSLGTYEQYF. CDR3 bases: TGTGCCAGCAGTTTAGGGACCTACGAGCAGTACTTC.

This sequence joins TRBV6-1 and TRBJ2-3, with D possibly matching TRBD1 (5 bases). Trimming cost V 4 bases and J 6 bases, with 11 bases left between them. Germline assignment: CDR1 MNHNS and CDR2 SASEGT. The CDR3 has 13 amino acids. In nucleotides, the CDR3 is TGTGCCAGCAGTGGGACACCGCTGGATACGCAGTATTTT. Translating gives CASSGTPLDTQYF.

This chain links TRBV29-1 with TRBJ2-3; 8 bases agree with TRBD2. The V and J ends lost 4 bases and 3 bases, in that order; junction bases with no gene match: 6. The CDR3 has 14 residues. The germline V gene encodes CDR1 SQVTM and CDR2 ANQGSEA. The CDR3 region has the DNA TGCAGCGTTGCAAGCGGGAGTGAGACAGATACGCAGTATTTT. Translated: CSVASGSETDTQYF.

The V gene is TRBV10-3, the J gene TRBJ1-1; D unresolved. Germline lookup yields CDR1 ENHRY and CDR2 SYGVKD. Trimming stripped 3 bases from V and 0 bases from J, with 14 bases between. CDR3 length: 16 amino acids. This chain's CDR3 is CAISDLPTYMNTEAFF. The CDR3 DNA sequence: TGTGCCATCAGTGACTTGCCGACATACATGAACACTGAAGCTTTCTTT.

The chain has TRBV10-1 and TRBJ1-2, with unresolved D. Germline V CDR1 and CDR2: WNHNN, SYGVQD (reference sequence). The CDR3 is made up of 14 amino acids. Trimming shortened V by 6 bases and J by 0 bases, and 11 bases separated the two germline ends. This CDR3 is CASRYPASNYGYTF. The CDR3 region has the DNA TGCGCCAGCAGATACCCGGCCTCTAACTATGGCTACACCTTC.

CDR3 residues: CASSLGGWVKGEQYF. CDR3 in DNA: TGTGCCAGCAGCTTGGGGGGCTGGGTAAAGGGCGAGCAGTACTTC. The rearrangement joins TRBV5-5 to TRBJ2-7, with D perhaps TRBD1 (5 bases). Germline CDR1 and CDR2: SGHKS and YYEKEE (reference sequence). This CDR3 spans 15 amino acids. Trimming stripped 0 bases from V and 6 bases from J, with 16 bases between.

The chain combines TRBV29-1 with TRBJ2-2, with 8 bases that match TRBD1. Germline assignment: CDR1 SQVTM and CDR2 ANQGSEA. V was clipped by 5 bases and J by 3 bases; unmatched bases: 5. The CDR3 has 14 residues. The CDR3 bases are TGCAGCGTTCCCATGACAGGGGACACCGGGGAGCTGTTTTTT. This codes for CSVPMTGDTGELFF.